This T cell receptor (beta chain) was identified in a study of glioma-infiltrating T cells after dendritic cell vaccination. Some clones are missing from TCRdb's copy, which holds only in-frame ones; the method was immunoSEQ multiplex PCR. The sample lists roughly 51,000 clones, about 85% occurring once. CDR1 and CDR2 from the germline V gene are LNHNV and YYDKDF (reference sequence). The V and J ends lost 5 bases and 5 bases respectively, with 24 bases between them. The length of the CDR3 is 17 residues. The genes are TRBV15 and TRBJ2-5, with D perhaps TRBD2 (7 bases). The input for sequencing was blood, taken before dendritic cell vaccination. The origin of this receptor is a human donor with glioblastoma. The DNA for the CDR3 is TGTGCCACCAGCGCACGGGGGGCTTCGACCCACCTGGAGACCCAGTACTTC. Amino acid sequence: CATSARGASTHLETQYF.